This T cell receptor beta chain is from a study of T cells in localized non-small cell lung cancer. Assay: immunoSEQ multiplex PCR; the TCRdb copy retains only in-frame clones and omits some. The sample carries tens of thousands of clones, 65% to 85% recorded once. V was clipped by 0 bases and J by 1 base, with 1 base between them. The CDR3 totals 12 residues. Germline CDR1 and CDR2: SGDLS and YYNGEE. Overall study results and limits: A median approximately 57 of the top 100 tumor clones appeared in adjacent lung. There was an association of higher blood T cell density with longer overall survival. It was uninvolved adjacent lung that showed the highest T cell clonality, exceeding tumor.

As concerns this clone: The target antigen is unknown.

Sequenced material: peripheral blood, taken before any cancer treatment. This sequence originates from an older female donor with stage I lung adenocarcinoma. The V and J genes are TRBV9 and TRBJ1-1; no clear D gene. Here the CDR3 DNA reads TGTGCCAGCAGCGTAGAGAACACTGAAGCTTTCTTT. Amino acids: CASSVENTEAFF.